Here is one T cell receptor (beta chain) with its context. The antigen remains undetermined. The data are from a study of CD8+ T cells in alopecia areata. Reverse transcribed after extraction, RNA yielded cDNA as the sequencing template. TCRdb's copy holds only in-frame clones and misses some; the assay was immunoSEQ multiplex PCR. The repertoire holds around 150,000 clones, with less than 65% as singletons. General study points: Sequencing of scalp tissue also captures the resident alphabeta T cells of normal skin.

Trimming stripped 3 bases from V and 1 base from J, with 7 bases between. CDR1 and CDR2 from the germline V gene are PRHDT and FYEKMQ (reference sequence). This CDR3 is 15 amino acids long. The rearrangement links TRBV13 to TRBJ2-6, with D unresolved. Sequenced sample: CD8+ T cells sorted from blood. This sequence originates from a human donor in good health. The CDR3 bases are TGTGCCAGCAGCTTCGCCTCATCTGGGGCCAACGTCCTGACTTTC. Amino acids: CASSFASSGANVLTF.